A single sample gave rise to the 26 T cell receptor beta chains below, sequenced in a study of blood T cell repertoires in COVID-19. Sequencing used immunoSEQ multiplex PCR; TCRdb keeps in-frame clones, though not all of them. Among about 210,000 clones, approximately 81% were seen once, and the ten largest hold roughly a tenth. The source material was peripheral blood. Receptor source: a woman of 80 years or more with COVID-19, enrolled during active disease.

V is TRBV4-1 and J is TRBJ2-5; 10 bases line up with TRBD2. J was trimmed by 4 bases and V by 2 bases; bases with no gene match: 1. This CDR3 region has 14 residues. The germline V gene encodes CDR1 MGHRA and CDR2 YSYEKL. CDR3 nucleotides: TGCGCCAGCAGCCAACTAGCGGGGGTAGAGACCCAGTACTTC. This encodes CASSQLAGVETQYF.

The rearrangement joins TRBV7-3 to TRBJ1-2; perhaps TRBD1 as D (5 bases). The CDR3 runs to 13 residues. V was pared by 2 bases and J by 4 bases, with 8 bases between. Germline assignment: CDR1 SGHTA and CDR2 FQGTGA. CDR3 coding DNA: TGTGCCAGCAGCTTAGACAGTCTCTATGGCTACACCTTC. Protein sequence: CASSLDSLYGYTF.

The chain combines TRBV7-9 with TRBJ2-2, with TRBD1 as a possible D gene (6 bases). V was shortened by 5 bases and J by 8 bases, with 9 bases between the two germline ends. The CDR3 spans 12 residues. CDR1 and CDR2 (germline): SEHNR, FQNEAQ (reference sequence). DNA for the CDR3: TGTGCCAGCAGCATCGGGACAGGGGAGCTGTTTTTT. Protein: CASSIGTGELFF. The full variable domain, completed using reference TRBV7-9 and TRBJ2-2, is DTGVSQNPRHKITKRGQNVTFRCDPISEHNRLYWYRQTLGQGPEFLTYFQNEAQLEKSRLLSDRFSAERPKGSFSTLEIQRTEQGDSAMYLCASSIGTGELFFGEGSRLTVL.

The rearrangement uses TRBV7-2 and TRBJ2-1, with D perhaps matching TRBD1 (6 bases). The germline V and J ends were trimmed by 4 bases and 9 bases, with 16 bases remaining between them. This CDR3 has 14 amino acids. Germline CDR1 and CDR2: SGHTA and FQGNSA. CDR3 bases: TGTGCCAGCAGCTCCGGACAGACCCCGGGTGAGCAGTTCTTC. Amino acids: CASSSGQTPGEQFF.

This chain's CDR3 is CASSPGHYNQPQHF. In DNA, the CDR3 is TGTGCCAGCAGCCCTGGACATTACAATCAGCCCCAGCATTTT. The J gene is TRBJ1-5, the V gene TRBV3-1 (or the pseudogene TRBV3-2); possible D gene TRBD1, 5 bases. The CDR3 has 14 amino acids. The germline V gene has CDR1 LGHDT and CDR2 YNNKEL (reference sequence). V lost 4 bases and J 3 bases, leaving 10 bases between the germline ends.

This clone was seen more than once but under ten times. The chain joins TRBV13 to TRBJ1-3, with 7 nucleotides matching TRBD1. CDR3 length: 16 residues. The germline V gene has CDR1 PRHDT and CDR2 FYEKMQ (reference sequence). V lost 5 bases to trimming and J lost 8 bases; unmatched junction nucleotides: 15. The chain's CDR3 is CASSGNRGSLGDTIYF. In DNA, the CDR3 is TGTGCCAGCAGCGGCAACAGGGGCTCACTTGGGGACACCATATATTTT.

Comment on this clone: This CDR3 fails to terminate in the conserved phenylalanine or tryptophan, so it likely reflects a read error. The DNA is left out, because the CDR3 cannot be placed on it with certainty; the CDR3 is given as TCRdb lists it. The gene calls are TRBV15 and TRBJ1-4; the table's TRBD1 call for D was not verified on the DNA. The V gene's germline CDR1 is LNHNV and CDR2 YYDKDF (reference sequence). The length of the CDR3 is 11 amino acids, counting both ends. The CDR3 sequence is CATSRDRQDGI.

This clone was seen a single time. The rearrangement uses TRBV6-5 and TRBJ1-1; possibly TRBD1 for D (5 bases). Trimming took 10 bases from V and 0 from J, leaving 12 bases between them. The CDR3 is 13 amino acids. CDR1 MNHEY and CDR2 SVGAGI come from the germline V gene. DNA for the CDR3: TGTGCCACAATGGGGCAAATGAACACTGAAGCTTTCTTT. It encodes CATMGQMNTEAFF.

The chain couples TRBV11-3 to TRBJ2-3; 7 bases agree with TRBD1. CDR3 size: 14 residues. Germline CDR1 and CDR2: SGHNT and YENEEA. V was clipped by 0 bases and J by 4 bases; unmatched bases: 1. In DNA form, the CDR3 reads TGTGCCAGCAGCTTAGAAGGGGGCCCAGATACGCAGTATTTT. The encoded protein is CASSLEGGPDTQYF.

The CDR3 DNA reads as TGTGCCAGCAGTACAGGGAACTATGGCTACACCTTC. Translated, it gives CASSTGNYGYTF. The chain combines TRBV6-2 or TRBV6-3 with TRBJ1-2; D might be TRBD1 (6 bases). The CDR3 sequence is 12 residues long. Trimming removed 5 bases from V and 2 bases from J, with 6 bases in between. The germline gives CDR1 MNHEY, CDR2 SVGEGT.

The chain employs TRBV7-9 and TRBJ1-3; D is unclear. Trimming cost V 2 bases and J 4 bases, with 3 bases left between them. The CDR3 runs 12 residues. CDR1 is SEHNR and CDR2 is FQNEAQ in the germline V gene (reference sequence). The CDR3 DNA reads as TGTGCCAGCAGCTTAACAGGAAACACCATATATTTT. Translated, it gives CASSLTGNTIYF.

The chain uses TRBV7-3 and TRBJ2-7, with 8 positions matching TRBD1. Unmatched junction bases numbered 10, after V lost 5 bases and J lost 7 bases. This CDR3 comprises 14 residues. Germline assignment: CDR1 SGHTA and CDR2 FQGTGA. For the CDR3, the DNA is TGTGCCAGCAGCCCTGGCAGGGGGCGTCGGGAGCAGTACTTC. Protein sequence: CASSPGRGRREQYF.

The rearrangement joins TRBV15 to TRBJ1-3; D unresolved. The CDR3 contains 18 residues. V was pared by 1 base and J by 0 bases, with 16 bases between. The germline gives CDR1 LNHNV, CDR2 YYDKDF (reference sequence). Written as DNA, the CDR3 is TGTGCCACCAGCAGAGGCGGGAGGGATCTCCTCTCTGGAAACACCATATATTTT. As protein: CATSRGGRDLLSGNTIYF. Using reference TRBV15 and TRBJ1-3 for the parts outside the CDR3, the full variable domain is DAMVIQNPRYQVTQFGKPVTLSCSQTLNHNVMYWYQQKSSQAPKLLFHYYDKDFNNEADTPDNFQSRRPNTSFCFLDIRSPGLGDTAMYLCATSRGGRDLLSGNTIYFGEGSWLTVV.

The chain carries TRBV6-5 and TRBJ1-1; possible D gene TRBD1, 6 bases. V gave up 6 bases and J gave up 1 base, with 12 bases separating them. This CDR3 is 14 amino acids long. CDR1 and CDR2 (germline): MNHEY, SVGAGI. Here the CDR3 reads CASRRTVTNTEAFF. In nucleotides, the CDR3 is TGTGCCAGCAGACGGACAGTGACGAACACTGAAGCTTTCTTT.

The genes are TRBV6-6 and TRBJ1-6; D ambiguous. This CDR3 spans 13 amino acids. CDR1 MNHNY and CDR2 SVGAGI come from the germline V gene (reference sequence). Trimming left V 2 bases short and J 8 bases short, with 7 bases between. The CDR3: CASSYVGDSPLHF. The CDR3 bases are TGTGCCAGCAGTTACGTCGGGGATTCACCCCTCCACTTT.

The rearrangement uses TRBV6-5 and TRBJ1-4; D may be TRBD1 (5 bases). V was pared by 5 bases and J by 12 bases, with 13 bases between. CDR3 length: 12 residues. Germline CDR1 MNHEY, CDR2 SVGAGI. CDR3 sequence reads: CASSTLKGQLFF. DNA of the CDR3: TGTGCCAGCAGTACCCTGAAGGGGCAACTGTTTTTT.

Of note for this clone: An end of the junction differs from the germline gene, which may be a read error. This chain joins TRBV7-7 and TRBJ1-5; D uncertain. Per germline, CDR1 SSHAT and CDR2 FNYEAQ (reference sequence). This CDR3 has 13 amino acids. This chain's CDR3 is CASSLRVNQPQHF. The CDR3 coding sequence is TGTGCTAGCAGCCTGAGGGTGAACCAGCCCCAGCATTTT.

This clone was seen a handful of times. V is TRBV27 and J is TRBJ1-6; the match to TRBD1 covers 8 bases. Germline trimming cut 8 bases from V and 5 bases from J; bases unmatched to any gene: 11. The germline gives CDR1 MNHEY, CDR2 SMNVEV (reference sequence). This CDR3 comprises 16 residues. CDR3 loop: CASGSWQTGDNSPLHF. The CDR3 nucleotides are TGTGCCAGCGGCTCGTGGCAGACAGGGGATAATTCACCCCTCCACTTT.

This chain uses TRBV6-6 with TRBJ1-5, with D perhaps TRBD1 (5 bases). Germline assignment: CDR1 MNHNY and CDR2 SVGAGI (reference sequence). The V end lost 5 bases, the J end lost 6 bases, and 14 bases lay between the germline ends. The CDR3 spans 14 residues. In nucleotides, the CDR3 is TGTGCCAGCAGTCTACGGGGGGAAGGTCAGCCCCAGCATTTT. It encodes CASSLRGEGQPQHF.

The V gene is TRBV19, the J gene TRBJ1-1, with a weak D call TRBD1 (6 bases). Per germline, CDR1 LNHDA and CDR2 SQIVND (reference sequence). CDR3 size: 14 residues. V lost 6 bases and J 5 bases, leaving 16 bases between the germline ends. CDR3 sequence: CASRRQVRGTEAFF. The CDR3, as DNA: TGTGCCAGTAGGCGACAGGTGAGGGGAACTGAAGCTTTCTTT.

This chain links TRBV2 with TRBJ1-3, with D possibly TRBD1 on 6 matching bases. Germline V gene sequence: CDR1 SNHLY, CDR2 FYNNEI. This CDR3 is 18 amino acids long. V was clipped by 10 bases and J by 0 bases, with 25 bases between them. CDR3 in amino acids: CATYGTRISKSSGNTIYF. DNA of the CDR3: TGTGCCACTTACGGGACAAGGATTTCTAAGAGCTCTGGAAACACCATATATTTT.

The V call is TRBV6-5, the J call TRBJ2-2; D is perhaps TRBD1 (5 bases). CDR3 length: 14 residues. Deletions cut 6 bases from V and 4 bases from J, with 12 bases between. In germline, CDR1 is MNHEY, CDR2 SVGAGI. CDR3 region: CASRGASATGELFF. CDR3 bases: TGTGCCAGCAGAGGGGCTAGTGCCACCGGGGAGCTGTTTTTT.

The chain uses TRBV6-2 or TRBV6-3 and TRBJ2-7; maybe TRBD2 (6 bases). The V and J ends lost 5 bases and 3 bases respectively, with 20 bases between them. This CDR3 is 16 amino acids long. CDR1 is MNHEY, CDR2 SVGEGT, per germline. CDR3 DNA: TGTGCCAGCAGTCGGCCGGAGACTAGGGATCACTACGAGCAGTACGTC. It is translated as CASSRPETRDHYEQYV.

This clone was seen a single time. The rearrangement uses TRBV20-1 and TRBJ2-7; unclear D gene. V was cut by 5 bases and J by 6 bases, with 14 bases left in between. The CDR3 has 12 residues. Germline values: CDR1 DFQATT, CDR2 SNEGSKA (reference sequence). CDR3 protein: CSAGGARGEQYV. The CDR3 DNA reads TGCAGTGCTGGTGGAGCACGTGGCGAGCAGTACGTC.

The V call is TRBV6-5, the J call TRBJ2-1; 9 nucleotides match TRBD2. Germline CDR1 is MNHEY and CDR2 is SVGAGI. The junction had 8 bases not matched to a gene; V was cut back by 7 bases and J by 4 bases. This CDR3 region has 15 residues. CDR3 loop: CASTPWRGGYNEQFF. Here the CDR3 DNA reads TGTGCCAGCACTCCCTGGCGGGGGGGATACAATGAGCAGTTCTTC.

The chain uses TRBV3-1 (or the pseudogene TRBV3-2) and TRBJ2-2; possible D gene TRBD2, 6 bases. Germline values: CDR1 LGHDT, CDR2 YNNKEL (reference sequence). V lost 1 base and J lost 3, with 9 bases in between. This CDR3 region has 15 residues. CDR3 nucleotide sequence: TGTGCCAGCAGCCAAGGGGGACTCTACACCGGGGAGCTGTTTTTT. Translation: CASSQGGLYTGELFF.